Detailed here is one T cell receptor (beta chain). Here immunoSEQ multiplex PCR was the method, and the copy in TCRdb shows in-frame clones only, minus some. The data hold approximately 54,000 clones, with roughly 89% observed a single time. The data stem from a study of blood T cell repertoires in COVID-19. Trimming took 1 base from V and 2 from J; bases not matched to a gene: 2. Germline CDR1 SGHAT, CDR2 FQNNGV. The CDR3 runs to 16 residues. The genes are TRBV11-2 and TRBJ2-3; 11 bases match TRBD2. The clonotype was recovered from a middle-aged man with acute or convalescent COVID-19. Sequencing used peripheral blood. The CDR3 sequence is CASSLVTSGNTDTQYF. The CDR3, as DNA: TGTGCCAGCAGCTTAGTGACTAGCGGGAACACAGATACGCAGTATTTT.